This TCR beta chain was profiled in a study of blood T cells in healthy people across ages. The study, taken as a whole, reports: Diversity of TCR beta correlated strongly with naive T cell percentage.

The V gene lost 0 bases and the J gene lost 6 bases, with 12 bases spanning the gap. The V gene's germline CDR1 is DFQATT and CDR2 SNEGSKA (reference sequence). The length of the CDR3 is 14 residues. This clonotype was counted between two and nine times. Its antigen is undetermined. Next came a second PCR, run for about 7 to 12 cycles, which used a sample-barcoded 5' primer along with a J-beta primer mix. Template switching added a 12-random-nucleotide identifier to every cDNA molecule. Every sample produced at least 2.5 million CDR3-containing paired-end reads. TCRdb fed the 5' RACE reads into MiXCR, producing one record per CDR3 protein. The sample includes roughly 500,000 distinct CDR3 sequences, 27% of them seen just once. Healthy Caucasian individuals from Russia aged about 6 to 90 were enrolled as donors.

This receptor was taken from a woman aged 70-85 years in good health. Material for sequencing was blood. V and J are TRBV20-1 and TRBJ2-1; a possible D gene is TRBD2 (6 bases). The chain's CDR3 is CSARDVAGINEQFF. The CDR3 DNA reads TGCAGTGCTAGAGATGTGGCGGGGATCAATGAGCAGTTCTTC.